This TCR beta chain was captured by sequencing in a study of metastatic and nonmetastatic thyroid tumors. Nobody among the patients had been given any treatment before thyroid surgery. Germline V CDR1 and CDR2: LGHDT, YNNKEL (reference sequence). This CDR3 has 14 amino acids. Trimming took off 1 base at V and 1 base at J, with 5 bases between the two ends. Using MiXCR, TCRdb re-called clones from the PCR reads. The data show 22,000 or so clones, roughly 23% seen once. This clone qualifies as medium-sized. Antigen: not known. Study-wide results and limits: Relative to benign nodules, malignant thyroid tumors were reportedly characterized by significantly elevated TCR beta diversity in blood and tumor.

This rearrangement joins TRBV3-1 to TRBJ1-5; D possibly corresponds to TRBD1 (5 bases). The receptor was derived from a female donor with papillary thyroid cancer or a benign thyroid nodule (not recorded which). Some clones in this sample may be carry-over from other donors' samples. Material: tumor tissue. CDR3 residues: CASSQGGSNQPQHF. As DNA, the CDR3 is TGTGCCAGCAGCCAAGGGGGGAGCAATCAGCCCCAGCATTTT.